What follows is one TCR beta chain and its context. As yet, its antigen is unknown. The sample comes from a study of blood T cells in healthy people across ages. Study findings and constraints: The donors' CMV status was not determined, possibly confounding changes in expanded clonotypes.

Per the germline V gene, CDR1 is SGHRS and CDR2 is YFSETQ. Trimming took 3 bases from V and 2 from J, leaving 13 bases between them. The CDR3 consists of 15 residues. Individuals who donated were healthy Caucasians from Russia aged roughly 6 to 100. Total RNA, at least 6 micrograms per sample, was extracted from PBMCs. Then a second PCR, running about 6 to 11 cycles, was carried out with a sample-barcoded 5' primer and a J-beta primer mix. In TCRdb, the 5' RACE reads were re-called with MiXCR into one record per CDR3 protein. The table records 1.5 million to 2 million distinct CDR3 sequences, roughly 27% of them present only once.

The receptor comes from a woman under 40 in good health. Sequenced material: blood. V is TRBV5-1 and J is TRBJ2-3; a weak D match, TRBD2 (6 bases). The CDR3 nucleotides read TGCGCCAGCAGCTGGGGACGGGGGTCCACAGATACGCAGTATTTT. As protein: CASSWGRGSTDTQYF.